What follows is one T cell receptor beta chain and its context. The data were taken from a study of blood T cell repertoires in COVID-19. Study at large: Acute and convalescent COVID-19 samples came from the United States, Italy and Spain. Nucleic acid was either cDNA or gDNA, and it came from T cells, B-cell-depleted T cells, or PBMCs.

Participants' own reports of clinical history determined their cohort assignment. In the 2 weeks before study entry, exposed participants met a COVID-19 case, which was PCR-confirmed or clinician-diagnosed. V lost 5 bases and J lost 4, with 17 bases in between. The CDR3 loop spans 15 amino acids. Germline CDR1 MDHEN, CDR2 SYDVKM. Clones were read by immunoSEQ multiplex PCR, and TCRdb kept only the in-frame ones, dropping some. The sample contains around 250,000 clones, 80% to 90% of which appear only once. Sequencing was carried out using PBMCs or T cells enriched from blood (not recorded which). The J gene is TRBJ1-1, the V gene TRBV28, with D unresolved. The TCR sequence derives from a man aged 50-60 years who had been exposed to COVID-19. CDR3 sequence reads: CASSRRTPVGTEAFF. CDR3 DNA: TGTGCCAGCAGTCGTAGGACTCCTGTGGGCACTGAAGCTTTCTTT.